This TCR beta chain was profiled in a study of blood T cells in healthy people across ages. Germline CDR1 is SSHAT and CDR2 is FNYEAQ (reference sequence). The length of the CDR3 is 14 residues. Trimming removed 1 base from V and 3 bases from J, with 6 bases in between. Study-wide results and caveats: Expanded clonotype changes were possibly confounded by unknown donor CMV status. Estimates drawn from one million T cells were deemed to understate diversity.

Primers used in a second PCR of about 7 to 12 cycles were a sample-barcoded 5' primer and a J-beta primer mix. TCRdb reprocessed the 5' RACE reads via MiXCR and lists one record per CDR3 protein. This sample has hundreds of thousands of distinct CDR3 sequences, with roughly 30% found just once. Note on this clonotype: Its antigen remains unknown.

Sequencing was done on a sample of blood. The genes are TRBV7-7 and TRBJ2-2; unclear D gene. This clonotype originated in a woman older than 75 in good health. The CDR3 protein is CASSLGSHTGELFF. CDR3 DNA: TGTGCCAGCAGCTTAGGTTCCCACACCGGGGAGCTGTTTTTT.